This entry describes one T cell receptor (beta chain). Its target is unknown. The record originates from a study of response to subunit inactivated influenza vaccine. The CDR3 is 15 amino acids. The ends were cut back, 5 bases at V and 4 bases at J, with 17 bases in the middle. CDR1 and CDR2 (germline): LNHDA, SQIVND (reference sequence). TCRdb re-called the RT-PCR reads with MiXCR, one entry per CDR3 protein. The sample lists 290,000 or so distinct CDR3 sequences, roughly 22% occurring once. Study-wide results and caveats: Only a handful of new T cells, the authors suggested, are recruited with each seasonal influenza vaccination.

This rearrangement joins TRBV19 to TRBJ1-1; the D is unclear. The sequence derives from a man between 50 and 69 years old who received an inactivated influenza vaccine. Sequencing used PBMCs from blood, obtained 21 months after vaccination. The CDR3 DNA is TGTGCCAGTAGTGTCATAGGGCAGTCAACCACTGAAGCTTTCTTT. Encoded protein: CASSVIGQSTTEAFF. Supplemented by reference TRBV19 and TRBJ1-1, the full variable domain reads DGGITQSPKYLFRKEGQNVTLSCEQNLNHDAMYWYRQDPGQGLRLIYYSQIVNDFQKGDIAEGYSVSREKKESFPLTVTSAQKNPTAFYLCASSVIGQSTTEAFFGQGTRLTVV.